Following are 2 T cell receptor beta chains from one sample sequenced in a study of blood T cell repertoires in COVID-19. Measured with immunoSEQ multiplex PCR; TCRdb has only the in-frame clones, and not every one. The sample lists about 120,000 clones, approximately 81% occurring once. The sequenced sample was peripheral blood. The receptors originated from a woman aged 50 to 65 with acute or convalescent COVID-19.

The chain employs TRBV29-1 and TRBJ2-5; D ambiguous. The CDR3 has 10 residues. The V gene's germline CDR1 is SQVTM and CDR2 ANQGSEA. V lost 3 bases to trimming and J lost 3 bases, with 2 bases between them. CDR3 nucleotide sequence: TGCAGCGTTGATAAAGAGACCCAGTACTTC. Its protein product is CSVDKETQYF.

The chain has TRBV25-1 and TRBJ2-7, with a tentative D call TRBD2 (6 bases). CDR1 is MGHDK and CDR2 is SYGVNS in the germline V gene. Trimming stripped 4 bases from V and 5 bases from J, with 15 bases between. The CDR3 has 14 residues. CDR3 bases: TGTGCCAGCAGTGGCCGACTAGGACGTGACGAGCAGTACTTC. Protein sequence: CASSGRLGRDEQYF.